A selection of T cell receptor beta chains follows, all from one sample in a study of shared clonotypes between healthy human individuals. TCRdb's table, derived via immunoSEQ multiplex PCR, lists solely in-frame clones and lacks some. The table lists 2 million to 3 million clones, approximately 92% of them singletons. The sample taken for sequencing was naive CD4+ T cells sorted from blood. These receptor sequences come from a man between 18 and 29 years old in good health. Each CDR3 is given with its conserved first and last residue. The D gene is left open where the match is weak. Some rows have no size entry. The others give once, few or many, or a class for an expanded clone.

j_call: TRBJ1-3; v_call: TRBV30; clone_size: -; d_call: TRBD1; cdr3_aa: CAWSKQGAGGNTIYF; cdr3_nt: TGTGCCTGGAGCAAGCAGGGGGCTGGTGGAAACACCATATATTTT
j_call: TRBJ1-5; v_call: TRBV9; clone_size: -; d_call: -; cdr3_aa: CANRWQEFLNSNQPQHF; cdr3_nt: TGTGCCAACAGATGGCAGGAGTTCCTTAATAGCAATCAGCCCCAGCATTTT
j_call: TRBJ1-5; v_call: TRBV4-1; clone_size: -; d_call: TRBD1; cdr3_aa: CASSQDLGQGTWQPQHF; cdr3_nt: TGCGCCAGCAGCCAAGATTTGGGACAGGGGACGTGGCAGCCCCAGCATTTT
j_call: TRBJ2-3; v_call: TRBV14; clone_size: -; d_call: -; cdr3_aa: CASSPGDTQYF; cdr3_nt: TGTGCCAGCAGCCCAGGGGATACGCAGTATTTT
j_call: TRBJ2-7; v_call: TRBV15; clone_size: once; d_call: -; cdr3_aa: CATSRSYTGGAYEQYF; cdr3_nt: TGTGCCACCAGCAGATCCTACACTGGAGGTGCCTACGAGCAGTACTTC
j_call: TRBJ2-7; v_call: TRBV11-2; clone_size: -; d_call: -; cdr3_aa: CASSPPSVGAGEQYF; cdr3_nt: TGTGCCAGCAGTCCACCATCAGTGGGGGCGGGCGAGCAGTACTTC
j_call: TRBJ2-5; v_call: TRBV30; clone_size: -; d_call: -; cdr3_aa: CAWSAPGLGERGTQYF; cdr3_nt: TGTGCCTGGAGCGCGCCGGGACTCGGGGAACGAGGGACCCAGTACTTC
j_call: TRBJ1-4; v_call: TRBV7-2; clone_size: -; d_call: -; cdr3_aa: CASSLAAVNEKLFF; cdr3_nt: TGTGCCAGCAGCTTAGCCGCTGTTAATGAAAAACTGTTTTTT
j_call: TRBJ1-2; v_call: TRBV6-6; clone_size: -; d_call: -; cdr3_aa: CASSYSPHPSNYGYTF; cdr3_nt: TGTGCCAGCAGTTACTCCCCACATCCTTCTAACTATGGCTACACCTTC
j_call: TRBJ2-7; v_call: TRBV2; clone_size: -; d_call: TRBD2; cdr3_aa: CASSEDRTSGYEQYF; cdr3_nt: TGTGCCAGCAGTGAAGACCGAACTAGCGGCTACGAGCAGTACTTC
j_call: TRBJ1-4; v_call: TRBV5-6; clone_size: -; d_call: -; cdr3_aa: CASSPGGFNEKLFF; cdr3_nt: TGTGCCAGCAGCCCCGGGGGGTTCAATGAAAAACTGTTTTTT
j_call: TRBJ2-6; v_call: TRBV7-9; clone_size: -; d_call: -; cdr3_aa: CASSVLQGSLPGANVLTF; cdr3_nt: TGTGCCAGCAGCGTACTACAAGGTAGCCTCCCTGGGGCCAACGTCCTGACTTTC
j_call: TRBJ2-3; v_call: TRBV7-2; clone_size: -; d_call: TRBD2; cdr3_aa: CASRWGGSSTDTQYF; cdr3_nt: TGTGCCAGCCGGTGGGGCGGGAGTTCCACAGATACGCAGTATTTT
j_call: TRBJ1-1; v_call: TRBV28; clone_size: -; d_call: -; cdr3_aa: CASSSLEAFF; cdr3_nt: TGTGCCAGCAGCTCCCTTGAAGCTTTCTTT
j_call: TRBJ2-2; v_call: TRBV28; clone_size: -; d_call: -; cdr3_aa: CASSRGPTGELFF; cdr3_nt: TGTGCCAGCAGTAGGGGTCCCACCGGGGAGCTGTTTTTT
j_call: TRBJ1-5; v_call: TRBV5-6; clone_size: -; d_call: -; cdr3_aa: CASSHGGRNQPQHF; cdr3_nt: TGTGCCAGCAGCCATGGTGGCAGAAATCAGCCCCAGCATTTT
j_call: TRBJ2-4; v_call: TRBV7-9; clone_size: -; d_call: -; cdr3_aa: CASSSASIQYF; cdr3_nt: TGTGCCAGCAGTTCCGCTAGCATTCAGTACTTC
j_call: TRBJ2-1; v_call: TRBV19; clone_size: -; d_call: TRBD2; cdr3_aa: CASRPGRDSFNEQFF; cdr3_nt: TGTGCTAGTAGGCCAGGGAGGGACTCGTTCAATGAGCAGTTCTTC
j_call: TRBJ1-2; v_call: TRBV11-2; clone_size: -; d_call: -; cdr3_aa: CASSLGTLYGYTF; cdr3_nt: TGTGCCAGCAGCTTGGGGACACTCTATGGCTACACCTTC
j_call: TRBJ2-7; v_call: TRBV19; clone_size: -; d_call: TRBD1; cdr3_aa: CASSSVGGGEQYF; cdr3_nt: TGTGCCAGTAGTTCAGTAGGGGGCGGCGAGCAGTACTTC
j_call: TRBJ1-2; v_call: TRBV7-2; clone_size: -; d_call: -; cdr3_aa: CASSQSTDFYGYTF; cdr3_nt: TGTGCCAGCAGTCAATCGACAGACTTCTATGGCTACACCTTC
j_call: TRBJ2-5; v_call: TRBV4-2; clone_size: -; d_call: TRBD1; cdr3_aa: CASSRPDRPETQYF; cdr3_nt: TGTGCCAGCAGCCGACCGGACAGGCCAGAGACCCAGTACTTC
j_call: TRBJ2-7; v_call: TRBV18; clone_size: once; d_call: -; cdr3_aa: CASSPPGTDRSYEQYF; cdr3_nt: TGTGCCAGCTCACCACCGGGCACCGACAGATCCTACGAGCAGTACTTC
j_call: TRBJ1-2; v_call: TRBV27; clone_size: -; d_call: -; cdr3_aa: CASGWIQTSPNYGYTF; cdr3_nt: TGTGCCAGCGGATGGATACAGACTTCACCTAACTATGGCTACACCTTC
j_call: TRBJ1-4; v_call: TRBV14; clone_size: -; d_call: TRBD1; cdr3_aa: CASSRRTGGEKLFF; cdr3_nt: TGTGCCAGCAGCCGTCGGACAGGGGGTGAAAAACTGTTTTTT
j_call: TRBJ1-2; v_call: TRBV7-2; clone_size: -; d_call: -; cdr3_aa: CASSLGHLQSPIYGYTF; cdr3_nt: TGTGCCAGCAGTCTAGGGCATCTACAATCCCCTATCTATGGCTACACCTTC
j_call: TRBJ2-1; v_call: TRBV14; clone_size: -; d_call: TRBD2; cdr3_aa: CASSQDYSSGRQYNEQFF; cdr3_nt: TGTGCCAGCAGCCAAGATTACTCTAGCGGGAGGCAATACAATGAGCAGTTCTTC
j_call: TRBJ2-1; v_call: TRBV18; clone_size: -; d_call: -; cdr3_aa: CASARDRDWQQFF; cdr3_nt: TGTGCCAGCGCGAGAGACCGGGACTGGCAGCAGTTCTTC
j_call: TRBJ2-7; v_call: TRBV21-1; clone_size: -; d_call: -; cdr3_aa: CAPRPLPNYEQYF; cdr3_nt: TGTGCCCCTCGACCCCTCCCCAACTACGAGCAGTACTTC
j_call: TRBJ2-7; v_call: TRBV28; clone_size: -; d_call: -; cdr3_aa: CASRARYRGEDF; cdr3_nt: TGTGCCAGCAGAGCCAGGTATCGCGGCGAGGACTTC
j_call: TRBJ1-1; v_call: TRBV5-1; clone_size: -; d_call: -; cdr3_aa: CASSLDPGPGTEAFF; cdr3_nt: TGCGCCAGCAGCTTGGACCCGGGACCCGGCACTGAAGCTTTCTTT
j_call: TRBJ2-7; v_call: TRBV2; clone_size: -; d_call: -; cdr3_aa: CASSEEGPTYEQYF; cdr3_nt: TGTGCCAGCAGTGAAGAGGGGCCTACCTACGAGCAGTACTTC
j_call: TRBJ1-2; v_call: TRBV6-5; clone_size: -; d_call: -; cdr3_aa: CASSPFRGTLYGYTF; cdr3_nt: TGTGCCAGCAGTCCTTTCCGCGGGACACTCTATGGCTACACCTTC
j_call: TRBJ1-1; v_call: TRBV19; clone_size: -; d_call: -; cdr3_aa: CASSIARDTEAFF; cdr3_nt: TGTGCCAGTAGTATTGCCAGGGACACTGAAGCTTTCTTT
j_call: TRBJ1-6; v_call: TRBV6-5; clone_size: -; d_call: TRBD1; cdr3_aa: CASRTGVGGSPLHF; cdr3_nt: TGTGCCAGCAGGACAGGGGTAGGGGGTTCACCCCTCCACTTT
j_call: TRBJ2-3; v_call: TRBV7-2; clone_size: once; d_call: -; cdr3_aa: CASSLQGLADTQYF; cdr3_nt: TGTGCCAGCAGCTTACAGGGCCTCGCAGATACGCAGTATTTT
j_call: TRBJ2-1; v_call: TRBV11-2; clone_size: -; d_call: TRBD2; cdr3_aa: CASSATRLAGGTYNEQFF; cdr3_nt: TGTGCCAGCAGCGCAACTCGACTAGCGGGGGGCACCTACAATGAGCAGTTCTTC
j_call: TRBJ2-5; v_call: TRBV21-1; clone_size: -; d_call: -; cdr3_aa: CASSKDLTIQETQYF; cdr3_nt: TGTGCCAGCAGCAAAGACTTAACGATACAAGAGACCCAGTACTTC
j_call: TRBJ1-1; v_call: TRBV9; clone_size: -; d_call: -; cdr3_aa: CASSVDPMREAFF; cdr3_nt: TGTGCCAGCAGCGTAGACCCCATGAGGGAAGCTTTCTTT
j_call: TRBJ1-5; v_call: TRBV5-6; clone_size: -; d_call: -; cdr3_aa: CASSLDKGGRNQPQHF; cdr3_nt: TGTGCCAGCAGCTTGGATAAGGGCGGAAGGAATCAGCCCCAGCATTTT
j_call: TRBJ1-6; v_call: TRBV5-1; clone_size: -; d_call: -; cdr3_aa: CASSWDGQNNSPLHF; cdr3_nt: TGCGCCAGCAGCTGGGATGGACAGAATAATTCACCCCTCCACTTT
j_call: TRBJ1-5; v_call: TRBV10-3; clone_size: -; d_call: TRBD1; cdr3_aa: CAIRDRDSNQPQHF; cdr3_nt: TGTGCCATCCGGGACAGGGATAGCAATCAGCCCCAGCATTTT